This T cell receptor (beta chain) derives from a study of cytotoxic CD8 clonotypes in ibrutinib-treated CLL. Study in general: Response was recorded as partial in about 24 patients and complete in 2; at median about 6 years, approximately 14 remained remitted and about twelve had progressed. Response samples were taken after a median roughly twelve months of treatment, range 6 to 36.

Regarding this clone: What it recognizes is unknown.

General study results and limits: Clonotypes that were public were uncommon, and they contracted or stayed stable on treatment. Progressing and sustained-remission patients had different sampling times.

TCRdb's table, derived via immunoSEQ multiplex PCR, lists solely in-frame clones and lacks some. The data contain some 150,000 clones, about four fifths of them seen just once; the ten biggest clones take up 9.5% to 15%. The material sequenced was PBMCs, taken after 12 months of ibrutinib treatment. This TCR was recovered from a human donor with chronic lymphocytic leukemia.

CDR3 sequence: CASSLASAVGEQFF. The CDR3 DNA follows: TGTGCCAGCAGCTTAGCGTCGGCAGTGGGTGAGCAGTTCTTC. This chain joins TRBV7-8 and TRBJ2-1; D unresolved. Trimming shortened V by 0 bases and J by 9 bases, and 12 bases separated the two germline ends. Germline CDR1 reads SGHVS; CDR2 reads FQNEAQ. This CDR3 comprises 14 residues.